This note documents a single T cell receptor (beta chain) sequence. The protocol was immunoSEQ multiplex PCR, while the TCRdb copy is restricted to in-frame clones and leaves out a portion. The sample comprises roughly 80,000 clones, around 87% of which are singletons, and approximately 6.2% rests with the top ten. CDR1 and CDR2 from the germline V gene are SGHRS and YFSETQ. V dropped 4 bases and J dropped 4 bases, with 8 bases sitting between them. The CDR3 is 12 residues long. The data were taken from a study of OX40 agonist ivuxolimab in advanced cancers. The overall study: Ivuxolimab, which patients received intravenously every 2 weeks, was dosed at 0.01 to 10 mg/kg. The group had a mean age of 60 years, ranged from about 20 to 79, and was less than 85% male. Allowance was made for prior anti-PD-1, anti-PD-L1 or anti-CTLA-4 therapy, and roughly 40% had some. Three dose-escalation patients had partial responses: one with hepatocellular carcinoma and two with cutaneous melanoma.

This TCR came from an adult with an advanced solid tumor such as melanoma, head and neck, liver or kidney cancer. The sequenced sample was CD4+ or CD8+ T cells sorted from blood, obtained in a trial of the OX40 agonist ivuxolimab. V usage is TRBV5-1 and J usage is TRBJ1-2; no definite D call. CDR3 residues: CASSPESYGYTF. DNA of the CDR3: TGCGCCAGCAGCCCCGAAAGCTATGGCTACACCTTC.